The sequence of this T cell receptor beta chain was determined in a study of vaccination effects on CD4 cells after COVID-19. On the study more broadly: Subjects were given two BNT162b2 or mRNA-1273 vaccine doses. Samples came from two convalescent patients 16 days and one week before vaccination.

Peptide-pool stimulation followed by sequencing identified expanded antigen-specific CD4+ clonotypes in the ViraFEST assay. Researchers isolated CD4+ T cells once approximately ten days of culture had elapsed. The infection with SARS-CoV-2 (confirmed by PCR) occurred in this person between March and December 2020. A half-volume exchange with IL-2 medium occurred on days 3 and 7. This clone was picked up a small number of times. Its antigen is not known. TCRdb's table, derived via immunoSEQ multiplex PCR, lists solely in-frame clones and lacks some. The sample includes about 45,000 clones, approximately 77% of them seen just once. Trimming cost V 6 bases and J 6 bases, with 15 bases left between them. The CDR3 spans 13 residues. Germline values: CDR1 SGHNT, CDR2 YENEEA.

The sequence came from a human donor who had a prior SARS-CoV-2 infection. Sequencing was performed on CD4+ T cells from PBMCs cultured with a peptide pool, taken before COVID-19 vaccination. The gene calls are TRBV11-3 and TRBJ2-7; D ambiguous. The CDR3 sequence is CASSARTITEQYF. The CDR3 nucleotides read TGTGCCAGCAGTGCCCGTACCATCACCGAGCAGTACTTC.